This TCR beta chain was sequenced for a study of CD8+ T cells in alopecia areata. Broader study findings: Many expanded lesional clones persisted during tofacitinib (in both scalp and blood).

Sample treatment: oral pan-JAK inhibitor, 5-10 mg twice daily. It was from alopecia areata patients that lesional scalp punch biopsies and peripheral blood were collected. The authors sorted CD4+ and CD8+ T cells from PBMCs. V dropped 3 bases and J dropped 4; count of bases not matched to a gene: 5. Germline V CDR1 and CDR2: SQVTM, ANQGSEA. This CDR3 region has 14 residues. A remark on this clone: Antigen: not known.

Sequencing used cDNA as its template, made by extracting RNA and reverse transcribing it. The protocol was immunoSEQ multiplex PCR, while the TCRdb copy is restricted to in-frame clones and leaves out a portion. The sample lists 150,000 to 200,000 clones; roughly 60% were seen once. The gene calls are TRBV29-1 and TRBJ2-1; TRBD2 matches 8 bases. This receptor was identified in a human donor with alopecia areata. The starting material was CD4+ T cells sorted from blood, obtained at week 24, from a patient treated with tofacitinib. The CDR3 region has the DNA TGCAGCGTTGATTTAATAGCGGGGTACAATGAGCAGTTCTTC. Residues: CSVDLIAGYNEQFF.